The 2 T cell receptor beta chains in this list originate from one sample, sequenced in a study of shared clonotypes between healthy human individuals. Method: immunoSEQ multiplex PCR; TCRdb's copy keeps in-frame clones and lacks some. The sample lists around 300,000 clones; 80% to 90% were seen once. Material: memory CD8+ T cells sorted from blood. This sample's subset: CD45RO+ cells pooled with CCR7-negative TemRA cells. The receptors come from a man aged 18 to 30 in good health.

The V and J genes are TRBV2 and TRBJ2-2, with TRBD2 matching over 9 bases. Germline values: CDR1 SNHLY, CDR2 FYNNEI. CDR3 length: 15 amino acids. The V segment lost 5 bases and the J segment 4 bases; nucleotides outside the gene matches: 5. CDR3 nucleotides: TGTGCCAGCAGTCGCGGGAGGGGATCCACCGGGGAGCTGTTTTTT. Protein sequence: CASSRGRGSTGELFF.

The chain combines TRBV19 with TRBJ1-5; 10 bases match TRBD1. Germline V gene data show CDR1 as LNHDA and CDR2 as SQIVND (reference sequence). The length of the CDR3 is 17 residues. V dropped 6 bases and J dropped 0; count of bases not matched to a gene: 8. The CDR3 coding sequence is TGTGCCAGTAGGACAGGGGGCCAGCCGTATAGCAATCAGCCCCAGCATTTT. Protein product: CASRTGGQPYSNQPQHF. The full variable domain, its missing parts supplied by reference TRBV19 and TRBJ1-5, is DGGITQSPKYLFRKEGQNVTLSCEQNLNHDAMYWYRQDPGQGLRLIYYSQIVNDFQKGDIAEGYSVSREKKESFPLTVTSAQKNPTAFYLCASRTGGQPYSNQPQHFGDGTRLSIL.